The present entry profiles one TCR beta chain with its context. Its antigen has not been determined. Within one base of it there is no much larger clone, and no base qualities were kept. The CND-RA patients tested negative on the clinical CCP2 antibody test, and joint destruction in these patients kept progressing despite active therapy. Every CND-RA patient had failed conventional anti-rheumatic therapy and showed typical joint destruction in the wrists and ankles. Sampling of CND-RA patients was performed not at diagnosis but after long disease histories, which spanned decades in several cases. Roughly 47 millilitres of EDTA-anticoagulated peripheral blood were collected from each patient. Peripheral blood mononuclear cells were isolated by Ficoll-Paque PLUS density gradient separation. AutoMACS magnetic bead positive selection was used to isolate CD8+ cells from fresh or cryopreserved PBMCs, and purity was verified by flow cytometry. Genomic DNA was extracted with Nucleospin Tissue or Tissue XS kits and quantified on a Qubit 2.0 fluorometer.

This sample is drawn from a study of CD8 T cells in seronegative destructive rheumatoid arthritis (dated by TCRdb to 2020 to 2022). Looking at the study overall: Biological drugs were being received by seven of the eight CND-RA patients at the time of sampling. Peripheral CD8+ TCRbeta repertoires of CCP-negative destructive rheumatoid arthritis (CND-RA) patients were compared with newly diagnosed seropositive RA, seronegative RA and healthy controls. Rather than undergoing new sequencing, the seropositive RA, seronegative RA and healthy control comparison cohorts were drawn from an earlier published TCRbeta dataset.

The research as a whole found: CND-RA patients appeared to carry a distinct set of enriched public clonotypes, which the authors read as support for a separate disease subset. No public clonotype enrichment survived Benjamini-Hochberg correction across the roughly 100,000 clonotypes tested. The small size of the CND-RA cohort was acknowledged as a study limitation. CND-RA repertoires showed more CMV-reactive and fewer influenza A-reactive CD8+ TCRbeta sequences than controls and other RA subtypes. In the absence of diagnostic samples, TCR repertoire differences may be partly attributable to poor disease control over the years rather than being present at onset. After adjusting for age, CND-RA patients appeared to have less diverse, more clonal CD8+ TCRbeta repertoires than other RA subtypes.

Following the manufacturer's instructions, genomic DNA from CD8+ cells served as the input for TCRbeta sequencing. A genomics technology centre in Finland performed the TCRbeta sequencing with the immunoSEQ assay. The published analysis was carried out like this. Clonotype tables generated by the immunoSEQ preprocessing pipeline were converted into VDJtools format, and non-productive clonotypes were filtered out. Samples with fewer than 10,000 reads were excluded, the remaining samples were subsampled to 10,000 reads, and most of the eight CND-RA samples were retained. Using the VDJtools CalcDiversityStats function on data subsampled to 10,000 reads, the Shannon-Wiener, Simpson and clonality indices were calculated. To infer antigen specificity, non-singleton TCRbeta clonotypes were hard-matched against VDJdb, meaning no mismatches were allowed. CDR3 sequences that differed by a single amino acid (Hamming distance 1) were grouped into clusters that potentially share antigen targets. After each group was resampled to six samples, one-sided Fisher's exact tests checked public clonotypes for group enrichment, with the whole procedure repeated ten times. TCRdb re-hosts the immuneACCESS table, in-frame sequences only. Its copies lack some clones; in the studies checked, an unresolved V gene accounts for under half of them, and the cause for the rest is not known. V, J and clone size reflect that table, while D and trimming were determined from the DNA. The sample yields several thousand clones; approximately 70% were counted once. The top ten clonotypes cover roughly a third of the sample.

From the germline V gene (reference sequence), CDR1 is SSHAT and CDR2 is FNYEAQ. Including the terminal cysteine and phenylalanine, the CDR3 comprises 14 residues. Here the CDR3 DNA is all that survives: 42 bases in frame from base 1. Trimming removed 5 bases from V and 5 bases from J; the gene matches leave 7 bases unexplained. Here the chain combines TRBV7-7 and TRBJ2-5; 8 central nucleotides agree with TRBD1. The material sequenced was CD8+ T cells from blood. The clonotype originates from a woman aged 50 or older with seronegative destructive rheumatoid arthritis. The DNA reads TGTGCCAGCAGCGTCAGGGGGCCCTGGGAGACCCAGTACTTC. This encodes CASSVRGPWETQYF.